This T cell receptor beta chain is drawn from a study of somatic mutations in T cells in chronic GVHD (dated by TCRdb to about 2020). The count of this clone is one. There is no known antigen for this receptor. No base qualities exist here, and no much larger clone lies one base off it. Sorting staining used anti-CD3, anti-CD4, anti-CD8 and a Vbeta20 antibody from the IOTest Beta Mark kit on a FACSAria III, with purity above 98%. Peripheral blood was drawn into sodium heparin tubes, and mononuclear cells were separated by Ficoll-Paque PLUS density gradient centrifugation. CD4+ Vbeta20+, CD4+ Vbeta20-, and CD8+ T cell fractions were FACS-sorted before TCRbeta deep sequencing. Trimming leaves V shorter by 4 bases and J shorter by 3 bases, with the junction holding 0 bases beyond the gene matches. The cysteine opens and the phenylalanine closes a CDR3 of 12 amino acids. Just CDR3 DNA is preserved here, 36 bases in frame from base 1. CDR1 KGHSH and CDR2 LQKENI are derived from the germline V gene.

Genomic DNA was isolated and then used for the TCRbeta deep sequencing. TCRbeta CDR3 sequencing and initial data processing were performed as a commercial service with the immunoSEQ assay. The study's own analysis went as follows. Reads were demultiplexed, adapter and primer sequences removed, similar clones merged by frequency-ratio clustering, and V, D, J genes annotated with IMGT. Held by TCRdb, this immuneACCESS table contains in-frame sequences only and omits some clones. Under half of the omission traces to an unresolved V gene where checked; the cause of the rest is unknown. For V, J and clone size, that table is used; D and trimming come from the DNA. This sample holds some 13,000 clones; approximately 78% were observed only once. The top ten hold about 30% of the sample.

The origin of this receptor is a male patient between 45 and 60 years old with chronic graft-versus-host disease. Post transplant, some T cells may arise from the graft donor. The receptor chain draws on TRBV18 and TRBJ2-7, and TRBD1 aligns with 7 junction nucleotides. Sequenced sample: Vbeta20-negative CD4+ T cells from blood. Explained via the paper, the cell subset or site label denotes: CD4+ T cells sorted as TCR Vbeta20 negative by flow cytometry. The CDR3 sequence is CASSRDSYEQYF. The nucleotide sequence reads TGTGCCAGCTCACGGGACAGCTACGAGCAGTACTTC.